A selection of T cell receptor beta chains follows, all from one sample in a study of T cell responses to AZD1222 COVID-19 vaccine. Data came from immunoSEQ multiplex PCR; TCRdb stores just in-frame clones and leaves some out. The data hold over 150,000 clones, with about nine tenths observed a single time. Sequencing used peripheral blood, obtained on day 0 of MenACWY control vaccination. These TCRs come from an adult in good health. Each CDR3 is given with its conserved first and last residue. The D gene is left open where the match is weak. Clone size is stated in some rows and not others, as once, few, many or a class when expanded.

d_call,v_call,clone_size,j_call,cdr3_aa,cdr3_nt
TRBD2,TRBV11-3,.,TRBJ2-5,CASSPASSGVPQYF,TGTGCCAGCAGCCCCGCATCTAGCGGGGTGCCCCAGTACTTC
TRBD1,TRBV27,.,TRBJ1-2,CASSMTGVYGYTF,TGTGCCAGCAGCATGACAGGGGTCTATGGCTACACCTTC
.,TRBV19,.,TRBJ1-6,CASSIMTSNSPLHF,TGTGCCAGTAGTATTATGACTTCTAATTCACCCCTCCACTTT
.,TRBV7-2,.,TRBJ1-3,CASSRISGTQGSGNTIYF,TGTGCCAGCAGCCGGATAAGCGGGACCCAGGGCTCTGGAAACACCATATATTTT
TRBD1,TRBV7-8,.,TRBJ1-1,CASSSQGGDTEAFF,TGTGCCAGCAGCTCACAGGGGGGGGACACTGAAGCTTTCTTT
.,TRBV21-1,.,TRBJ2-3,CASRPTGDRFTDTQYF,TGTGCCAGCAGACCTACAGGCGACCGATTTACAGATACGCAGTATTTT
TRBD2,TRBV11-3,once,TRBJ2-1,CASSSLRAGEGEQFF,TGTGCCAGCAGCTCTCTACGCGCGGGAGAGGGTGAGCAGTTCTTC
TRBD2,TRBV19,.,TRBJ2-1,CASSSTGRLAGGYNEQFF,TGTGCCAGTAGTTCAACGGGCCGACTAGCGGGAGGGTACAATGAGCAGTTCTTC
.,TRBV25-1,.,TRBJ1-2,CASSSRGPRYYGYTF,TGTGCCAGCAGCTCCAGGGGCCCTAGGTACTATGGCTACACCTTC
TRBD1,TRBV24-1,.,TRBJ2-5,CATSDFTGGPRQETQYF,TGTGCCACCAGTGATTTTACAGGGGGACCTCGCCAAGAGACCCAGTACTTC
TRBD2,TRBV5-1,.,TRBJ2-5,CASSDPGEGETQYF,TGCGCCAGCAGCGACCCGGGGGAGGGAGAGACCCAGTACTTC
TRBD1,TRBV5-1,.,TRBJ2-1,CASSRDRAYNEQFF,TGCGCCAGCAGCCGGGACAGGGCCTACAATGAGCAGTTCTTC
.,TRBV30,.,TRBJ1-1,CAWRPLTVMNTEAFF,TGTGCCTGGAGACCTTTGACAGTCATGAACACTGAAGCTTTCTTT
TRBD2,TRBV23-1,.,TRBJ2-1,CASSQSKAGCLGSEQFF,TGCGCCAGCAGTCAATCGAAAGCGGGGTGTCTCGGTAGTGAGCAGTTCTTC
.,TRBV6-5,.,TRBJ2-3,CASSSWDTQYF,TGTGCCAGCAGCTCTTGGGATACGCAGTATTTT
.,TRBV5-8,.,TRBJ1-5,CASSLVRPNQPQHF,TGTGCCAGCAGCTTGGTCCGGCCCAATCAGCCCCAGCATTTT
.,TRBV15,.,TRBJ1-4,CATSRDLSTGQIEKLFF,TGTGCCACCAGCAGAGATCTCTCGACGGGCCAAATCGAAAAACTGTTTTTT
.,TRBV7-9,.,TRBJ2-3,CASTDGGSTDTQYF,TGTGCCAGCACCGACGGGGGTAGCACAGATACGCAGTATTTT
TRBD2,TRBV4-2,.,TRBJ2-3,CASSQELGSSGGSTDTQYF,TGTGCCAGCAGCCAAGAATTAGGGTCTAGCGGGGGGAGCACAGATACGCAGTATTTT
TRBD1,TRBV5-4,.,TRBJ1-2,CASSTTGDYGYTF,TGTGCCAGCAGCACTACAGGGGACTATGGCTACACCTTC
.,TRBV7-8,.,TRBJ1-1,CASSLVGVNTEAFF,TGTGCCAGCAGCTTAGTAGGGGTGAACACTGAAGCTTTCTTT
.,TRBV24-1,.,TRBJ1-5,CATSDSVGLVGNQPQHF,TGTGCCACCAGTGATTCGGTGGGCCTGGTGGGCAATCAGCCCCAGCATTTT
.,TRBV6-5,.,TRBJ2-3,CASSYGALTDTQYF,TGTGCCAGCAGTTACGGGGCCTTAACAGATACGCAGTATTTT
TRBD2,TRBV19,.,TRBJ2-7,CASSITTSGFYEQYF,TGTGCCAGTAGTATTACGACTAGCGGTTTCTACGAGCAGTACTTC
TRBD1,TRBV2,few,TRBJ1-2,CASSARDRANYGYTF,TGTGCCAGCAGCGCCAGGGACAGGGCTAACTATGGCTACACCTTC
TRBD1,TRBV24-1,.,TRBJ2-2,CATGPGQGYTGELFF,TGTGCCACCGGCCCGGGACAGGGGTACACCGGGGAGCTGTTTTTT
TRBD2,TRBV11-3,.,TRBJ2-1,CASSLGLAGDEQFF,TGTGCCAGCAGCCTTGGACTAGCTGGCGATGAGCAGTTCTTC
TRBD1,TRBV30,.,TRBJ2-7,CAWGGQGLGQYF,TGTGCCTGGGGCGGACAGGGACTGGGGCAGTACTTC
TRBD2,TRBV18,.,TRBJ2-7,CASSPGLASYEQYF,TGTGCCAGCTCACCAGGACTAGCTTCCTACGAGCAGTACTTC
TRBD1,TRBV14,.,TRBJ2-2,CASSRTGGNTGELFF,TGTGCCAGCAGTCGGACAGGGGGGAACACCGGGGAGCTGTTTTTT
.,TRBV6-4,.,TRBJ1-1,CASSDSPVRALNTEAFF,TGTGCCAGCAGTGACTCCCCCGTTCGGGCCTTGAACACTGAAGCTTTCTTT